This passage covers 11 T cell receptor beta chains from one sample sequenced in a study of T cells in Graves' hyperthyroidism and ophthalmopathy. RNA transcripts were the template for amplifying TCR beta CDR3 regions. In the first-round RT-PCR of the TCR CDR3, the HTBI primer set was used. Each CDR3 protein gets one entry after TCRdb re-called the multiplex PCR reads with MiXCR. The sample records 530,000 or so distinct CDR3 sequences, under 20% being singletons. Input material: blood. The receptors here all came from a woman under 30 with Graves' ophthalmopathy.

This clonotype was detected a few times. The genes are TRBV7-9 and TRBJ2-1, with 9 bases aligning to TRBD2. Trimming cost V 3 bases and J 9 bases; bases outside gene matches: 9. There are 15 residues in the CDR3. Germline V gene lookup returns CDR1 SEHNR and CDR2 FQNEAQ (reference sequence). The CDR3, as DNA: TGTGCCAGCAGCTTTGTGATAGCGGGAGTAAGTGAGCAGTTCTTC. It codes for CASSFVIAGVSEQFF.

Many counts were recorded for this clonotype. This chain joins TRBV6-5 and TRBJ2-5; 7 bases are a match to TRBD2. The CDR3 spans 15 residues. CDR1 and CDR2 from the germline V gene are MNHEY and SVGAGI. J gave up 4 bases and V 0 bases, and 5 bases lay outside the gene matches. CDR3 in amino acids: CASSYSSGEGETQYF. For the CDR3, the DNA is TGTGCCAGCAGTTACTCGAGTGGGGAGGGAGAGACCCAGTACTTC.

This clonotype has at least ten counts. This chain connects TRBV10-3 to TRBJ2-3; no reliable D call. From germline, CDR1 is ENHRY and CDR2 SYGVKD. The V end was cut by 3 bases, the J end by 2 bases, with 15 bases between. CDR3 length: 16 residues. This CDR3 is CAISETAKGYTDTQYF. The CDR3 nucleotides are TGTGCCATCAGTGAAACAGCGAAAGGGTACACAGATACGCAGTATTTT.

This clonotype has more than one count but fewer than ten. The rearrangement joins TRBV18 to TRBJ1-1; D gene uncertain. This CDR3 region has 15 residues. Germline V gene lookup returns CDR1 KGHSH and CDR2 LQKENI. V shed 2 bases and J shed 0 bases, with 10 bases lying between them. The chain's CDR3 is CASSPGQKMNTEAFF. The CDR3 DNA is TGTGCCAGCTCACCAGGGCAGAAAATGAACACTGAAGCTTTCTTT.

The rearrangement links TRBV27 to TRBJ2-7; 12 bases map to TRBD2. Trimming cost V 4 bases and J 5 bases; bases outside gene matches: 9. Germline V gene data show CDR1 as MNHEY and CDR2 as SMNVEV (reference sequence). The CDR3 extends over 16 amino acids. DNA of the CDR3: TGTGCCAGCAGTTCCAGGACTAGCGGGATGGTGGACGAGCAGTACTTC. Encoded protein: CASSSRTSGMVDEQYF.

The J gene is TRBJ2-1, the V gene TRBV19; 7 bases fit TRBD2. CDR1 LNHDA and CDR2 SQIVND come from the germline V gene (reference sequence). The CDR3 consists of 15 residues. The V segment lost 7 bases and the J segment 2 bases; nucleotides outside the gene matches: 8. CDR3 sequence reads: CASTEGAGTYNEQFF. CDR3 coding DNA: TGTGCCAGTACCGAGGGAGCGGGGACCTACAATGAGCAGTTCTTC. Complete variable domain (other parts from reference TRBV19 and TRBJ2-1): DGGITQSPKYLFRKEGQNVTLSCEQNLNHDAMYWYRQDPGQGLRLIYYSQIVNDFQKGDIAEGYSVSREKKESFPLTVTSAQKNPTAFYLCASTEGAGTYNEQFFGPGTRLTVL.

The sample holds many counts of this clonotype. The chain employs TRBV2 and TRBJ2-3; weak D call: TRBD1 (6 bases). Per the germline V gene, CDR1 is SNHLY and CDR2 is FYNNEI. V shed 5 bases and J shed 5 bases, with 14 bases lying between them. The CDR3 spans 14 residues. DNA for the CDR3: TGTGCCAGCAGTAAGGGCAGGGGTGAAGATACGCAGTATTTT. This sequence encodes CASSKGRGEDTQYF.

The chain joins TRBV10-3 to TRBJ2-2; 11 positions match TRBD1. Germline CDR1 reads ENHRY; CDR2 reads SYGVKD. V lost 5 bases and J lost 6; bases outside the gene matches: 5. The CDR3 runs to 15 residues. CDR3 nucleotide sequence: TGTGCCATCAGTAGGACAGGGGGCCGATCCGGGGAGCTGTTTTTT. Translated: CAISRTGGRSGELFF.

The V and J genes are TRBV6-2 or TRBV6-3 and TRBJ2-2; 9 bases match TRBD1. The trim removed 6 bases at V and 9 bases at J, leaving 8 bases unmatched. Per germline, CDR1 MNHEY and CDR2 SVGEGT. CDR3 length equals 14 residues. The CDR3 reads CASSPGQGSRELFF. The CDR3 DNA sequence: TGTGCCAGCAGCCCGGGACAGGGTAGCCGGGAGCTGTTTTTT.

This clonotype was detected ten times or more. CDR3 in amino acids: CASSLATGRNTEAFF. In DNA, the CDR3 is TGTGCCAGCAGCTTAGCGACAGGGAGGAACACTGAAGCTTTCTTT. The rearrangement links TRBV7-6 to TRBJ1-1, with 7 nucleotides matching TRBD1. Germline lookup yields CDR1 SGHVS and CDR2 FNYEAQ. The CDR3 extends over 15 amino acids. V lost 0 bases, J lost 1 base, and 2 bases stayed unmatched.

This clonotype was observed at least ten times. The chain is built from TRBV11-2 and TRBJ1-1; tentatively, D is TRBD1 (6 bases). The germline gives CDR1 SGHAT, CDR2 FQNNGV. Between the trimmed V and J ends, which lost 0 bases and 1 base, there was a span of 12 bases. The length of the CDR3 is 16 residues. The CDR3 loop reads CASSLDLWGANTEAFF. As DNA, the CDR3 is TGTGCCAGCAGCTTAGATCTGTGGGGGGCGAACACTGAAGCTTTCTTT.